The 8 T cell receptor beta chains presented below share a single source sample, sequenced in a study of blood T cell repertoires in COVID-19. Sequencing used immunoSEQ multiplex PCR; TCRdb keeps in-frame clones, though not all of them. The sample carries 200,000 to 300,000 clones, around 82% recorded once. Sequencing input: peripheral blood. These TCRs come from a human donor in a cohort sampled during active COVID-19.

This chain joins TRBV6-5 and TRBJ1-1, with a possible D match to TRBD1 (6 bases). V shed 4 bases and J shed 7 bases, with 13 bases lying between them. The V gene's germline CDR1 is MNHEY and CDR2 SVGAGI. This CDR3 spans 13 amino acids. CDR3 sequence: CASSFNRESEAFF. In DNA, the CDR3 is TGTGCCAGCAGTTTTAACAGGGAGAGTGAAGCTTTCTTT.

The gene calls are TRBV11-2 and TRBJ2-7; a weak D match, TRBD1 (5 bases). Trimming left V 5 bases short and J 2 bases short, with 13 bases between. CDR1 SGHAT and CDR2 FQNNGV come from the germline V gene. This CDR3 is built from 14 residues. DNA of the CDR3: TGTGCCAGCAGCGTAACAATGACAGCCTACGAGCAGTACTTC. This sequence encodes CASSVTMTAYEQYF. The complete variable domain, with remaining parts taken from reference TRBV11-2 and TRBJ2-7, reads EAGVAQSPRYKIIEKRQSVAFWCNPISGHATLYWYQQILGQGPKLLIQFQNNGVVDDSQLPKDRFSAERLKGVDSTLKIQPAKLEDSAVYLCASSVTMTAYEQYFGPGTRLTVT.

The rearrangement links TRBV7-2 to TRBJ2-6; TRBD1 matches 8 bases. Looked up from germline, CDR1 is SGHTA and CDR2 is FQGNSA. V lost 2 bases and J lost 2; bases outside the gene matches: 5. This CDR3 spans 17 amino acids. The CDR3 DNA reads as TGTGCCAGCAGCTTACAGTCAGGGGGCGCTGGGGCCAACGTCCTGACTTTC. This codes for CASSLQSGGAGANVLTF.

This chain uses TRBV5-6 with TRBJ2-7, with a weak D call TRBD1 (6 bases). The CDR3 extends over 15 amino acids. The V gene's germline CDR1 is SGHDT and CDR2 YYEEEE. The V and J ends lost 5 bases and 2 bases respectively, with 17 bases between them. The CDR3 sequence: CASSALGQKTYEQYF. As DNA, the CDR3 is TGTGCCAGCAGTGCCCTAGGACAGAAAACCTACGAGCAGTACTTC.

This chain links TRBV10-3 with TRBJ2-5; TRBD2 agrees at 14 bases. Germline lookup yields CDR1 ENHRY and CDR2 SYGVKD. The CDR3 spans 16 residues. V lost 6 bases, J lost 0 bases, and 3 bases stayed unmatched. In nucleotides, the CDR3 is TGTGCCATCAGCCGACTAGCGGGGGGGTACCAAGAGACCCAGTACTTC. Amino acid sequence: CAISRLAGGYQETQYF.

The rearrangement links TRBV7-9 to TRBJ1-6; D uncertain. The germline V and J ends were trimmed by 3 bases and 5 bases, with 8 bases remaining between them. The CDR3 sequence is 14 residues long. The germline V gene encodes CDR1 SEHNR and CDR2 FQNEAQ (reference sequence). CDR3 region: CASSFFGDNSPLHF. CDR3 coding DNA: TGTGCCAGCAGCTTTTTCGGGGATAATTCACCCCTCCACTTT.

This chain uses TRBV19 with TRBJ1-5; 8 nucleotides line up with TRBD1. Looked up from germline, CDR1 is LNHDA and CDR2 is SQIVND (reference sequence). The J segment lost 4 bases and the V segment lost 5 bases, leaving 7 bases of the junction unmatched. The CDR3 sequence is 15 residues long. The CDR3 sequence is CASSSRTGQNQPQHF. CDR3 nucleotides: TGTGCCAGTAGTTCCCGGACAGGGCAGAATCAGCCCCAGCATTTT.

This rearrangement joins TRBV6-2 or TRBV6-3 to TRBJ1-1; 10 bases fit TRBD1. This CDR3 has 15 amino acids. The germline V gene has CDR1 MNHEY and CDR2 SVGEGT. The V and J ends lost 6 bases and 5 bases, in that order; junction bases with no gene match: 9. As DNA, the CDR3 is TGTGCCAGCAGCGAAGGGGACAGGGGAGGGACTGAAGCTTTCTTT. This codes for CASSEGDRGGTEAFF.